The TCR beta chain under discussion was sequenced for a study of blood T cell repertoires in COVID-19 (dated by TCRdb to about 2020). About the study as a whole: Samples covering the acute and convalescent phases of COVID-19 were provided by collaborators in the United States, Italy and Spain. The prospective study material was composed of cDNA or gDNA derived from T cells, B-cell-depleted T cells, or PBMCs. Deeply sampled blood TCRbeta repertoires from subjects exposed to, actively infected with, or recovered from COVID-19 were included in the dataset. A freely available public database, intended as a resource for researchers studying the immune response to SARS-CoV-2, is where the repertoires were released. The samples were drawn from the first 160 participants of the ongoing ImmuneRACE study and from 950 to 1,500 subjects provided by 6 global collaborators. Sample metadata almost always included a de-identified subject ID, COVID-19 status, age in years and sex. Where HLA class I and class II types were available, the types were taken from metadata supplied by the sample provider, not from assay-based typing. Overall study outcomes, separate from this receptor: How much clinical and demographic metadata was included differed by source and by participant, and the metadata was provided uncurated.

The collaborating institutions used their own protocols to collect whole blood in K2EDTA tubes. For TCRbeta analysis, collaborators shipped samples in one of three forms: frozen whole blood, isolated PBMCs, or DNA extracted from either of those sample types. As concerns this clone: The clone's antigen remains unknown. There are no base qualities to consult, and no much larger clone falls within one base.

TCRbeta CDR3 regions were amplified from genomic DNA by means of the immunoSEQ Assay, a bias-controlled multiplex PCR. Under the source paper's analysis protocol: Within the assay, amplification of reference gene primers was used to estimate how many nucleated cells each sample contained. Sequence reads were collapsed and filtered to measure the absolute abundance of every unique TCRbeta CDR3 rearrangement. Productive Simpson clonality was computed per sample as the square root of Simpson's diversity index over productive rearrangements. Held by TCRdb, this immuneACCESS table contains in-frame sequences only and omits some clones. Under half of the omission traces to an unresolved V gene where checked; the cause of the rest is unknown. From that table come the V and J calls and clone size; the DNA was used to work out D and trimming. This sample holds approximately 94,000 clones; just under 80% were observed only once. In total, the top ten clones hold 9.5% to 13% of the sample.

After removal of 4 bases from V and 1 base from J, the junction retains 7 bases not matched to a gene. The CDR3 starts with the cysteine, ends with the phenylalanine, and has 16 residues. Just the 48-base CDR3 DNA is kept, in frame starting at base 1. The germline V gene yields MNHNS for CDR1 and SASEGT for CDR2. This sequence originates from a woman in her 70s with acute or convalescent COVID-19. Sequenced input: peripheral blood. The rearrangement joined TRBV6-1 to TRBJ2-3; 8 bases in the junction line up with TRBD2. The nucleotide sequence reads TGTGCCAGCAGTGCCTTAAACGGGGGGGGCACAGATACGCAGTATTTT. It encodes CASSALNGGGTDTQYF.